This TCR beta chain originates from a study of Graves' ophthalmopathy and Graves' hyperthyroidism. This clonotype was recorded many times. What it recognizes is unknown. Study conclusions and caveats: Prediction of ophthalmopathy progression reached about 71% sensitivity and roughly 72% specificity.

V was pared by 3 bases and J by 2 bases, with 2 bases of the junction left unmatched. CDR3 length equals 15 residues. Germline CDR1 reads SGHRS; CDR2 reads YFSETQ. Recruitment covered hyperthyroidism patients aged 18 to 65 whose new diagnosis was of under 2 months' duration. RNA transcripts provided the template for amplifying TCR beta CDR3 regions. Amplification began with first-round RT-PCR using HTBI primers, then second-round multiplex PCR was performed. Each CDR3 protein gets one entry after TCRdb re-called the multiplex PCR reads with MiXCR. This sample has around 1,000,000 distinct CDR3 sequences, with 35% to 45% found just once.

This chain uses TRBV5-1 with TRBJ2-2; 9 nucleotides match TRBD1. The sequencing sample was made of peripheral blood or thyroid tissue (not recorded which). The sequence came from an adult man with Graves' hyperthyroidism. The CDR3 coding sequence is TGCGCCAGCAGCTGGGACAGGGTTAACACCGGGGAGCTGTTTTTT. Protein sequence: CASSWDRVNTGELFF.